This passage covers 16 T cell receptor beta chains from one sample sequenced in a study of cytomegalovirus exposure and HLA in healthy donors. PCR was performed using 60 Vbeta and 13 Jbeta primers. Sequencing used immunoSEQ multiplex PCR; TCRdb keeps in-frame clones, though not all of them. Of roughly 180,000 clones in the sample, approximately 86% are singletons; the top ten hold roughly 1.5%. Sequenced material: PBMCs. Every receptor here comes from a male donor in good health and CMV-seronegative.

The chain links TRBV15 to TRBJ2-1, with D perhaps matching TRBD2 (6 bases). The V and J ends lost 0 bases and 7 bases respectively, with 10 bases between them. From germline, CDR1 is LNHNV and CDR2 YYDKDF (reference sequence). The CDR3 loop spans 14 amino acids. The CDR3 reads CATSRDSRGNEQFF. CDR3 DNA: TGTGCCACCAGCAGAGACAGCCGGGGGAATGAGCAGTTCTTC.

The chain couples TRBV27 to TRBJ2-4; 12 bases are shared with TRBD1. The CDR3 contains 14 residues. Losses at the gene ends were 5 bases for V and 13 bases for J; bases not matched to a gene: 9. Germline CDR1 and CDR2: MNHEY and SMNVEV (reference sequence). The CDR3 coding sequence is TGTGCCAGCAGTAATCCGGGACAGGGGGCGAGACAGTACTTC. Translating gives CASSNPGQGARQYF.

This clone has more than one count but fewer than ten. CDR3 sequence (DNA): TGCGCCAGCAGCGCGGGACAGGGGGGGACCGGGGAGCTGTTTTTT. Translating gives CASSAGQGGTGELFF. The chain has TRBV5-1 and TRBJ2-2, with TRBD1 matching 11 bases. Germline trimming cut 4 bases from V and 5 bases from J; bases unmatched to any gene: 4. The CDR3 consists of 15 residues. In germline, CDR1 is SGHRS, CDR2 YFSETQ.

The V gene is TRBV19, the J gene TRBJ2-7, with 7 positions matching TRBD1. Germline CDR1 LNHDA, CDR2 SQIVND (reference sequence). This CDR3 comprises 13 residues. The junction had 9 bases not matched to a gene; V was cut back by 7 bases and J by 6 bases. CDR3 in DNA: TGTGCCAGTACCAAAAAGACAGGGCTCGAGCAGTACTTC. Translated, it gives CASTKKTGLEQYF.

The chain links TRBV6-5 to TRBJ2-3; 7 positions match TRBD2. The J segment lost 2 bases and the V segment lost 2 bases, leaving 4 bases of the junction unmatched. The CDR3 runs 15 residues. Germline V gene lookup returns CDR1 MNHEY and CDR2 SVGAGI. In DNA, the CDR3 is TGTGCCAGCAGTTACGCCGGGACTACCACAGATACGCAGTATTTT. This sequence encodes CASSYAGTTTDTQYF.

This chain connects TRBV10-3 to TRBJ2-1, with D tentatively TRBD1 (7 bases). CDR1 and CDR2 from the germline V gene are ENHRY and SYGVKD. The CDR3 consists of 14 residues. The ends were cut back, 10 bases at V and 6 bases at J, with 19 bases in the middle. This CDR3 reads CATQGGGTFNEQFF. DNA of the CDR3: TGTGCCACACAAGGGGGCGGGACGTTCAATGAGCAGTTCTTC.

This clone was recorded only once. CDR3 residues: CASSQRRLRGGNEQFF. In DNA form, the CDR3 reads TGTGCCAGCAGCCAGAGGAGACTAAGGGGGGGGAATGAGCAGTTCTTC. This chain links TRBV5-4 with TRBJ2-1, with D possibly being TRBD2 (7 bases). Germline CDR1 is SGHNT and CDR2 is YYREEE (reference sequence). Trimming took off 4 bases at V and 7 bases at J, with 21 bases between the two ends. This CDR3 has 16 residues.

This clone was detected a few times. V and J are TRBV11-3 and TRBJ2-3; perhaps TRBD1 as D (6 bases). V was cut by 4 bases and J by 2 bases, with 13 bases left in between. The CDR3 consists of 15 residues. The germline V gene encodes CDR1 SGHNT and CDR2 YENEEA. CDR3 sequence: CASSSTGAPTDTQYF. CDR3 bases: TGTGCCAGCAGCTCGACAGGTGCCCCCACAGATACGCAGTATTTT.

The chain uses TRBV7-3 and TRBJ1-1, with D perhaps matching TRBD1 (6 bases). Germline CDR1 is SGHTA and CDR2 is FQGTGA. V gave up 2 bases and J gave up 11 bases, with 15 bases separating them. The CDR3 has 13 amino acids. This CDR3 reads CASSLEWQGTAFF. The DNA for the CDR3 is TGTGCCAGCAGCTTAGAGTGGCAGGGGACGGCTTTCTTT.

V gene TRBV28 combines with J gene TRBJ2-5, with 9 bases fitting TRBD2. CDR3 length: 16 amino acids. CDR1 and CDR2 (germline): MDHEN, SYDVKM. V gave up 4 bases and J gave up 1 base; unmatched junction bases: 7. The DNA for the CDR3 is TGTGCCAGCAGTTCCTTGGGCGGGGGGGGCCAAGAGACCCAGTACTTC. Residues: CASSSLGGGGQETQYF. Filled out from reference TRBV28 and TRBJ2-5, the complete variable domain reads DVKVTQSSRYLVKRTGEKVFLECVQDMDHENMFWYRQDPGLGLRLIYFSYDVKMKEKGDIPEGYSVSREKKERFSLILESASTNQTSMYLCASSSLGGGGQETQYFGPGTRLLVL.

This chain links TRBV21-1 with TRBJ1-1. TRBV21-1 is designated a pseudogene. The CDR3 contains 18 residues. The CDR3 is CASSRKRGTAEKNTEAFF. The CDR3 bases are TGTGCCAGCAGCCGGAAGCGGGGGACCGCAGAAAAGAACACTGAAGCTTTCTTT.

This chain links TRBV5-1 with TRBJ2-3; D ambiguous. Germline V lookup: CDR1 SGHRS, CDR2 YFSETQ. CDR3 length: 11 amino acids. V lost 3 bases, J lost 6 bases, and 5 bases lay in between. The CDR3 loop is CASSSKDTQYF. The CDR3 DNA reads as TGCGCCAGCAGCTCTAAGGATACGCAGTATTTT.

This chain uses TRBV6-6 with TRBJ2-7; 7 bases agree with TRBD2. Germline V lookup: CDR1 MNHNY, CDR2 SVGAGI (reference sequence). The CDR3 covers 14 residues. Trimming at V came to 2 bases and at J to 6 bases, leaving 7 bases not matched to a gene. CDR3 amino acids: CASSYAGEALEQYF. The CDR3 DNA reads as TGTGCCAGCAGTTACGCGGGAGAGGCGCTCGAGCAGTACTTC.

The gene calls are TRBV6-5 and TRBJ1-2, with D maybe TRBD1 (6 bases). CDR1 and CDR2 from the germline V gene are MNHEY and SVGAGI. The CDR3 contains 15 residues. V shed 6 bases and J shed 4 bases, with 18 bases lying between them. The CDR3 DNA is TGTGCCAGCAGCTCTGGGGGGGGCTACATCTATGGCTACACCTTC. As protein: CASSSGGGYIYGYTF.

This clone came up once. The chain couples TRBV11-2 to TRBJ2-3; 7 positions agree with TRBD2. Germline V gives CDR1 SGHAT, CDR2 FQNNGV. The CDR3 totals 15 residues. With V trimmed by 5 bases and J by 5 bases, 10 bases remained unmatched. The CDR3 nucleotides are TGTGCCAGCAGCGGGTTGGTGGGGGGGGTAGATACGCAGTATTTT. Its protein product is CASSGLVGGVDTQYF.

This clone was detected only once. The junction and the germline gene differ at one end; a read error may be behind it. CDR3 nucleotide sequence: TGTGCCAGCAGCTTCCCGGCAGGGGGCTCGGAGGACTTT. Translation: CASSFPAGGSEDF. The rearrangement links TRBV5-6 to TRBJ2-3, with TRBD1 identical over 8 bases. CDR1 and CDR2 (germline): SGHDT, YYEEEE. CDR3 size: 13 residues.